The entry that follows covers one T cell receptor beta chain sequence. As yet, its antigen is unknown. Second doses were pooled across both intervals (about 4 or about 12 weeks). Generated by immunoSEQ multiplex PCR, the TCRdb table keeps only in-frame clones and is missing some. This table has more than 90,000 clones, more than 70% appearing once. The sample belongs to a study of T cell responses to AZD1222 COVID-19 vaccine. Points from the study as a whole: The donors showed a predominance of white British ancestry and of females, with possible underestimation of clonal diversity.

J lost 8 bases, V lost 4 bases, and 16 bases had no gene match. The CDR3 is 16 amino acids. Germline V gene lookup returns CDR1 SGHNT and CDR2 YYREEE (reference sequence). Here the sequenced sample was peripheral blood, taken 28 days after the second AZD1222 dose. This clonotype was sampled from an adult who received the AZD1222 COVID-19 vaccine. The gene calls are TRBV5-4 and TRBJ1-1; 8 bases map to TRBD1. CDR3 DNA sequence: TGTGCCAGCAGCCAGACAGGGGAAGACCCGGTGACCGAAGCTTTCTTT. Its protein is CASSQTGEDPVTEAFF.